This is a list of T cell receptor beta chains from one sample in a study of blood T cells in healthy people across ages. MiXCR was run by TCRdb on the 5' RACE reads, yielding one entry per CDR3 protein. The data hold some 760,000 distinct CDR3 sequences, with 20% to 25% observed a single time. The same sample was also studied in work on T cells of mothers and their children.

The sample consisted of blood. These TCRs come from a boy aged 5-17 years in good health. The CDR3 runs from the conserved cysteine through the conserved F or W. A D gene is named only where the DNA matches it firmly. Rows give clone size only sometimes, using once, few, many, or a class for an expanded clone.

J: TRBJ2-1
V: TRBV13
size: .
D: .
DNA: TGTGCCAGCAGCCCGCCGAATAGTCGGGAGCAGTTCTTC
CDR3: CASSPPNSREQFF

J: TRBJ1-2
V: TRBV2
size: few
D: .
DNA: TGTGCCAGCAAATTCAGGGGCGCTGATGGCTACACCTTC
CDR3: CASKFRGADGYTF

J: TRBJ2-3
V: TRBV24-1
size: few
D: .
DNA: TGTGCCACCGCGGGCGGAGATACGCAGTATTTT
CDR3: CATAGGDTQYF

J: TRBJ1-5
V: TRBV6-2/TRBV6-3
size: .
D: .
DNA: TGTGCCAGCAGTTCCACGTATAGCAATCAGCCCCAGCATTTT
CDR3: CASSSTYSNQPQHF

J: TRBJ2-5
V: TRBV20-1
size: few
D: .
DNA: TGCAGTGCTAGAGATTTATTACGCCAAGAGACCCAGTACTTC
CDR3: CSARDLLRQETQYF

J: TRBJ1-1
V: TRBV11-3
size: .
D: .
DNA: TGTGCCAGCAGCTTAGGGGCAGGGGATACTGAAGCTTTCTTT
CDR3: CASSLGAGDTEAFF

J: TRBJ1-3
V: TRBV2
size: .
D: .
DNA: TGTGCCAGCAGTGAAGCCATGGCAAACACCATATATTTT
CDR3: CASSEAMANTIYF

J: TRBJ2-7
V: TRBV5-1
size: many
D: .
DNA: TGCGCCAGCAGCTTAGATCTCTCCTACGAGCAGTACTTC
CDR3: CASSLDLSYEQYF

J: TRBJ2-7
V: TRBV7-9
size: many
D: TRBD1
DNA: TGTGCCAGCAGCCGGACAGGGTCCTACGAGCAGTACTTC
CDR3: CASSRTGSYEQYF

J: TRBJ2-7
V: TRBV18
size: few
D: TRBD1
DNA: TGTGCCAGCTCAGACTCGGGACAGCAGAACGAGCAGTACTTC
CDR3: CASSDSGQQNEQYF

J: TRBJ2-5
V: TRBV4-2
size: .
D: .
DNA: TGTGCCAGCAGCCAAGAAGGTGAGGGGACCCAGTACTTC
CDR3: CASSQEGEGTQYF

J: TRBJ2-7
V: TRBV4-1
size: .
D: .
DNA: TGCGCCAGCAGCCGAACTCCGGGATTTGGGGCCTACGAGCAGTACTTC
CDR3: CASSRTPGFGAYEQYF

J: TRBJ2-7
V: TRBV12-3/TRBV12-4
size: few
D: .
DNA: TGTGCCAGCAGTTTATACAGGGTAGGCGAGCAGTACTTC
CDR3: CASSLYRVGEQYF

J: TRBJ2-3
V: TRBV4-2
size: few
D: .
DNA: TGTGCCAGCAGCCAAGCATCTGAGAGTACGCAGTATTTT
CDR3: CASSQASESTQYF

J: TRBJ2-7
V: TRBV28
size: .
D: .
DNA: TGTGCCAGCAGTCCCCCATGGTATCCCCACGAGCAGTACTTC
CDR3: CASSPPWYPHEQYF

J: TRBJ2-3
V: TRBV7-2
size: .
D: TRBD2
DNA: TGTGCCAGCAGCCCACCGGGACTAGCGGGAGCGAATACGCAGTATTTT
CDR3: CASSPPGLAGANTQYF

J: TRBJ2-1
V: TRBV5-4
size: few
D: TRBD2
DNA: TGTGCCAGCAGCAAAATAGGGACTAGCGGGACTACTGAGCAGTTCTTC
CDR3: CASSKIGTSGTTEQFF

J: TRBJ2-7
V: TRBV12-3/TRBV12-4
size: .
D: .
DNA: TGTGCCAGCATTCCCCCGACGGGGCAGGGTGACAGCTCCTACGAGCAGTACTTC
CDR3: CASIPPTGQGDSSYEQYF

J: TRBJ1-4
V: TRBV20-1
size: few
D: TRBD1
DNA: TGCAGTGCTAGAGATCTAAAGGGGGCAGGTGAAAAACTGTTTTTT
CDR3: CSARDLKGAGEKLFF

J: TRBJ2-5
V: TRBV6-1
size: many
D: TRBD2
DNA: TGTGCCATCAAGGGTTTACTAGCGGGAGATCAAGAGACCCAGTACTTC
CDR3: CAIKGLLAGDQETQYF

J: TRBJ2-5
V: TRBV6-5
size: .
D: .
DNA: TGTGCCAGCAGTTACTCGAGCCCCCTCGGGATCCAGTACTTC
CDR3: CASSYSSPLGIQYF

J: TRBJ2-7
V: TRBV3-1
size: few
D: .
DNA: TGTGCCAGCAGCCAAGATGTGGGGGTCTCCTACGAGCAGTACTTC
CDR3: CASSQDVGVSYEQYF

J: TRBJ2-6
V: TRBV2
size: .
D: .
DNA: TGTGCCAGCAGTGGGGGACCTACTGGGGCCAACGTCCTGACTTTC
CDR3: CASSGGPTGANVLTF

J: TRBJ2-7
V: TRBV5-1
size: few
D: .
DNA: TGCGCCAGCAGCTTGGAACCGGACGGGAAATCGTCCTACGAGCAGTACTTC
CDR3: CASSLEPDGKSSYEQYF

J: TRBJ2-5
V: TRBV7-9
size: few
D: TRBD2
DNA: TGTGCCAGCAACCCTAGCGGGGGAGAGACCCAGTACTTC
CDR3: CASNPSGGETQYF

J: TRBJ1-1
V: TRBV5-6
size: .
D: .
DNA: TGTGCCAGCAGCTTGGCTACAGGGCAGGGAACTGAAGCTTTCTTT
CDR3: CASSLATGQGTEAFF

J: TRBJ2-5
V: TRBV7-9
size: few
D: .
DNA: TGTGCCAGCAGCCAAATCCAGGGGCAAGAGACCCAGTACTTC
CDR3: CASSQIQGQETQYF

J: TRBJ1-4
V: TRBV11-2
size: .
D: .
DNA: TGTGCCAGCAGCTACCAGGTCTCTGAAAAACTGTTTTTT
CDR3: CASSYQVSEKLFF

J: TRBJ2-5
V: TRBV11-2
size: .
D: .
DNA: TGTGCCAGCAGCTTAGATCGCCTCCAGGGAGGAGAGACCCAGTACTTC
CDR3: CASSLDRLQGGETQYF

J: TRBJ1-4
V: TRBV6-2/TRBV6-3
size: few
D: .
DNA: TGTGCCAGCGGGGGGACCCACGGGGAAAAACTGTTTTTT
CDR3: CASGGTHGEKLFF

J: TRBJ1-1
V: TRBV12-3/TRBV12-4
size: .
D: TRBD1
DNA: TGTGCCAGCACTCGACAGGGGGGCGACACTGAAGCTTTCTTT
CDR3: CASTRQGGDTEAFF

J: TRBJ2-7
V: TRBV6-2/TRBV6-3
size: .
D: .
DNA: TGTGCCAGCAGTTACTCGATTGAGCAGTACTTC
CDR3: CASSYSIEQYF

J: TRBJ1-3
V: TRBV5-6
size: few
D: TRBD1
DNA: TGTGCCAGCAGCTCGAGGGACAGGTTCCCCTCTGGAGACACCATATATTTT
CDR3: CASSSRDRFPSGDTIYF

J: TRBJ2-5
V: TRBV6-2/TRBV6-3
size: few
D: TRBD1
DNA: TGTGCCAGCAGTGATCCGGGACAGATCCAAGAGACCCAGTACTTC
CDR3: CASSDPGQIQETQYF

J: TRBJ2-7
V: TRBV12-5
size: .
D: .
DNA: TGTGCTAGTGGTTTGGTAATAGGGGGGGCAGACGAGCAGTACTTC
CDR3: CASGLVIGGADEQYF

J: TRBJ2-7
V: TRBV28
size: .
D: TRBD2
DNA: TGTGCCAGCAGCTCCGGACTAGCGGCCGACTACGAGCAGTACTTC
CDR3: CASSSGLAADYEQYF

J: TRBJ2-5
V: TRBV6-2/TRBV6-3
size: .
D: TRBD1
DNA: TGTGCCAGCAGGATTGACAGGGCGGCTCAAGAGACCCAGTACTTC
CDR3: CASRIDRAAQETQYF

J: TRBJ2-2
V: TRBV2
size: .
D: TRBD1
DNA: TGTGCCAGCAGTGAAACAGGGGGCATCACCGGGGAGCTGTTTTTT
CDR3: CASSETGGITGELFF

J: TRBJ1-6
V: TRBV28
size: .
D: .
DNA: TGTGCCAGCACCTCACCTCGGGATTCACCCCTCCACTTT
CDR3: CASTSPRDSPLHF

J: TRBJ2-5
V: TRBV2
size: few
D: .
DNA: TGTGCCAGCAGTGAACTCAAGACCCAGTACTTC
CDR3: CASSELKTQYF

J: TRBJ2-3
V: TRBV4-1
size: .
D: .
DNA: TGCGCCAGCAGCCGACCGGTGGGCACAGATACGCAGTATTTT
CDR3: CASSRPVGTDTQYF

J: TRBJ2-5
V: TRBV6-1
size: .
D: TRBD2
DNA: TGTGCCAGCGGACAACCGGGACTAGCGGGGTCCTCCAGTGAGCAGTACTTC
CDR3: CASGQPGLAGSSSEQYF

J: TRBJ2-5
V: TRBV3-1
size: .
D: TRBD1
DNA: TGTGCCAGCAGCCACCGAAACAGGGGGCCGAAAGAGACCCAGTACTTC
CDR3: CASSHRNRGPKETQYF

J: TRBJ1-3
V: TRBV11-2
size: once
D: .
DNA: TGTGCCAGTGACAGGACATCCGGAAACACCATATATTTT
CDR3: CASDRTSGNTIYF

J: TRBJ2-3
V: TRBV7-3
size: many
D: .
DNA: TGTGCCAGCAGCGCCACAGGGGAGGGAGGCACAGATACGCAGTATTTT
CDR3: CASSATGEGGTDTQYF

J: TRBJ2-3
V: TRBV4-3
size: .
D: .
DNA: TGCGCCAGCAGCGCCACTTATGGGTGGGTGGCAGATACGCAGTATTTT
CDR3: CASSATYGWVADTQYF

J: TRBJ2-7
V: TRBV6-2/TRBV6-3
size: .
D: .
DNA: TGTGCCAGCAGCTTTGACCGGACAGCCTCCTACGAGCAGTACTTC
CDR3: CASSFDRTASYEQYF

J: TRBJ2-7
V: TRBV2
size: .
D: .
DNA: TGTGCCAGCAGTGAAGAAAAGGACTCGATAGTCTACGAGCAGTACTTC
CDR3: CASSEEKDSIVYEQYF